This TCR beta chain emerged from a study of T cell responses to AZD1222 COVID-19 vaccine. A remark on this clone: Its antigen is unknown.

Sequenced by immunoSEQ multiplex PCR; TCRdb stores in-frame clones only, minus some. This sample has about 120,000 clones, with approximately 85% found just once. General study findings and limits: Reports say nearly half of spike-specific TCRs go after unmutated variant regions. AZD1222 recipients seropositive at baseline numbered only 6 or 7.

Between the trimmed V and J ends, which lost 6 bases and 0 bases, there was a span of 12 bases. Per germline, CDR1 MNHNY and CDR2 SVGAGI (reference sequence). The CDR3 has 15 amino acids. This chain uses TRBV6-6 with TRBJ2-4; no firm D call. This TCR was recovered from an adult in good health. Here the sequenced sample was peripheral blood, taken on day 0 of AZD1222 vaccination. CDR3 DNA: TGTGCCAGCAGCCTCCTGCAGCTAGCCAAAAACATTCAGTACTTC. It translates to CASSLLQLAKNIQYF.